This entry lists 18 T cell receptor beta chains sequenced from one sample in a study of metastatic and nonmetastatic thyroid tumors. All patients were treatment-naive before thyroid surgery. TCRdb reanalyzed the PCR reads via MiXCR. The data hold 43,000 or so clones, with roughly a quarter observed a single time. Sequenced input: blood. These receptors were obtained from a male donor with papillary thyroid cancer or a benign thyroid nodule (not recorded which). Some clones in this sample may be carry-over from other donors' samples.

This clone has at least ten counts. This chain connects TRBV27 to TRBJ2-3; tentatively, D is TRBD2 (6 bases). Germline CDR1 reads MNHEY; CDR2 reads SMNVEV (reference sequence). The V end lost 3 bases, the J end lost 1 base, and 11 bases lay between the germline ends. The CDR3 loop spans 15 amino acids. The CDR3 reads CASSFGWEGTDTQYF. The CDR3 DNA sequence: TGTGCCAGCAGTTTTGGGTGGGAGGGCACAGATACGCAGTATTTT.

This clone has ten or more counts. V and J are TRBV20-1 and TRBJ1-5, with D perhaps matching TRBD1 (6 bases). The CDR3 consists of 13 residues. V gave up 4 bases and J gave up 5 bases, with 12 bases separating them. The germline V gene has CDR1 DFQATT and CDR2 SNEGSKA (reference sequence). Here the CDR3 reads CSATQGGDQPQHF. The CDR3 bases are TGCAGTGCTACACAGGGAGGAGATCAGCCCCAGCATTTT.

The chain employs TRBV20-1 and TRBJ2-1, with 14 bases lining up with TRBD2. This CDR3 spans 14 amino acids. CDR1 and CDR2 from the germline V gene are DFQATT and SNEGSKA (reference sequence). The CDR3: CSPTGLAGANEQFF. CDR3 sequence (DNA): TGCAGCCCCACGGGACTAGCGGGGGCCAATGAGCAGTTCTTC.

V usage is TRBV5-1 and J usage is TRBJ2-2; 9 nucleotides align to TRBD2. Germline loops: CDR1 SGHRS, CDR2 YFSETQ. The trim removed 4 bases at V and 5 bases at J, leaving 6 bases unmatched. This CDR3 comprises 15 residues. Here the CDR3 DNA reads TGCGCCAGCAGCCAAGGGACTAGCAGAACCGGGGAGCTGTTTTTT. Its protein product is CASSQGTSRTGELFF.

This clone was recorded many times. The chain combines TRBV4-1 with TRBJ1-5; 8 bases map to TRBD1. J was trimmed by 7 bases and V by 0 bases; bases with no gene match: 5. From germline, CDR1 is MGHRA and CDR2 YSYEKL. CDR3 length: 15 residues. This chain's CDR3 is CASSQDDRGTQPQHF. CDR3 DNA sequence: TGCGCCAGCAGCCAAGACGACAGGGGCACACAGCCCCAGCATTTT.

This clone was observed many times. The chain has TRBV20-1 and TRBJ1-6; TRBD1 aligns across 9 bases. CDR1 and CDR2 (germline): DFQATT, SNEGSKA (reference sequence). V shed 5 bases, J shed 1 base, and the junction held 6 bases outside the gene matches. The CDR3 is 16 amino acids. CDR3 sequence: CSASGTGISYNSPLHF. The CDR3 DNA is TGCAGTGCTTCCGGGACAGGGATATCCTATAATTCACCCCTCCACTTT.

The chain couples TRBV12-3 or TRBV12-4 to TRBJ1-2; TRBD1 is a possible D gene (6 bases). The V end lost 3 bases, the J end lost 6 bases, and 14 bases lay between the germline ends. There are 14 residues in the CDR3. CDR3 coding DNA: TGTGCCAGCAGTTTGGGCAGGTGGGGGCATGGCTACACCTTC. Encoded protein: CASSLGRWGHGYTF.

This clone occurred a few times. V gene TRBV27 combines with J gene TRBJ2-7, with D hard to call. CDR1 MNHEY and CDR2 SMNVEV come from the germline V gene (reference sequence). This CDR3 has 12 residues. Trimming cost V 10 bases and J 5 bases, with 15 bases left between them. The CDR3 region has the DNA TGTGCCACCTCGCCAGTCGGGCACGAGCAGTACTTC. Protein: CATSPVGHEQYF.

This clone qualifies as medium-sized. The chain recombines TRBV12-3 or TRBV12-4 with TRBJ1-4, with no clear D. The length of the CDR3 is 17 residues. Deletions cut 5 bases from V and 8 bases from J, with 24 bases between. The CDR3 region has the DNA TGTGCCAGCAGTCCCCCCCTGATTAGTGATTGGTGGGAAAAACTGTTTTTT. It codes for CASSPPLISDWWEKLFF.

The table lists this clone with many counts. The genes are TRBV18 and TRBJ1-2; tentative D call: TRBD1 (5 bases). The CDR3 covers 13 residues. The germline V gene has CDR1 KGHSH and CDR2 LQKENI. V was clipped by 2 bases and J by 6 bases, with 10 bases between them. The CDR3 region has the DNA TGTGCCAGCTCACCAACGACGGGGGATGGCTACACCTTC. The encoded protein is CASSPTTGDGYTF.

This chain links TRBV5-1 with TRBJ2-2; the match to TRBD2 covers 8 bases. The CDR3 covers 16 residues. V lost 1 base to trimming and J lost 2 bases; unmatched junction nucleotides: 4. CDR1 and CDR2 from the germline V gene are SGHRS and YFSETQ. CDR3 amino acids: CASSLRLAGNTGELFF. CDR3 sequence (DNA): TGCGCCAGCAGCTTGAGGCTAGCGGGTAACACCGGGGAGCTGTTTTTT. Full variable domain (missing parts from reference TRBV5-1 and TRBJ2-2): KAGVTQTPRYLIKTRGQQVTLSCSPISGHRSVSWYQQTPGQGLQFLFEYFSETQRNKGNFPGRFSGRQFSNSRSEMNVSTLELGDSALYLCASSLRLAGNTGELFFGEGSRLTVL.

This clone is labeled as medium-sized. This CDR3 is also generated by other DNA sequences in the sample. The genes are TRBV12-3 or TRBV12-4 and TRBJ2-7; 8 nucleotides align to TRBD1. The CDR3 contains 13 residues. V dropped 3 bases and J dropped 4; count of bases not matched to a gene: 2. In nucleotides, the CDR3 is TGTGCCAGCAGTTTTCAGGGGGCTTACGAGCAGTACTTC. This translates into CASSFQGAYEQYF.

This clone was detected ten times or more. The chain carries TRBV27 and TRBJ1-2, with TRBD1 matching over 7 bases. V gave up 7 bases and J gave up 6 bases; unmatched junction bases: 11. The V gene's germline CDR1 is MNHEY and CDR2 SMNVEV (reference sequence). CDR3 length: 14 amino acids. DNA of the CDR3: TGTGCCAGCAAAAGAGAGGGGACAGTAAATGGCTACACCTTC. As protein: CASKREGTVNGYTF.

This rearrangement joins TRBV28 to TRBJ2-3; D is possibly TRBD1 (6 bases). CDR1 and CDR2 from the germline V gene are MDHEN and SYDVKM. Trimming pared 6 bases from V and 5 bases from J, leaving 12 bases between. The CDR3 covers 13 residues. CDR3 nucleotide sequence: TGTGCCAGCAGGCCTCAGGGGATAGATACGCAGTATTTT. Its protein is CASRPQGIDTQYF. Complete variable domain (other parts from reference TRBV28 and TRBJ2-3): DVKVTQSSRYLVKRTGEKVFLECVQDMDHENMFWYRQDPGLGLRLIYFSYDVKMKEKGDIPEGYSVSREKKERFSLILESASTNQTSMYLCASRPQGIDTQYFGPGTRLTVL.

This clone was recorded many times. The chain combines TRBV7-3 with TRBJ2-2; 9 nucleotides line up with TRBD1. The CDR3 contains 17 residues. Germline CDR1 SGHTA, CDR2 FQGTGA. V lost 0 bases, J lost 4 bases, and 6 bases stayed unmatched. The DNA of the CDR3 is TGTGCCAGCAGCTTAACCGGGACAGGGCTGGGCACCGGGGAGCTGTTTTTT. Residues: CASSLTGTGLGTGELFF.

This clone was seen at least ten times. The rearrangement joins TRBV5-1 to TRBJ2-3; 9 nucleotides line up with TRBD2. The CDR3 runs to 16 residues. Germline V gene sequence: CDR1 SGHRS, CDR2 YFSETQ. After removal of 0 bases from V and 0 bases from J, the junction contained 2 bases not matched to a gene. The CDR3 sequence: CASSLATSGSTDTQYF. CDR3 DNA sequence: TGCGCCAGCAGCTTGGCGACTAGCGGAAGCACAGATACGCAGTATTTT. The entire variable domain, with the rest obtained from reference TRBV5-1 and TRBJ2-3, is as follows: KAGVTQTPRYLIKTRGQQVTLSCSPISGHRSVSWYQQTPGQGLQFLFEYFSETQRNKGNFPGRFSGRQFSNSRSEMNVSTLELGDSALYLCASSLATSGSTDTQYFGPGTRLTVL.

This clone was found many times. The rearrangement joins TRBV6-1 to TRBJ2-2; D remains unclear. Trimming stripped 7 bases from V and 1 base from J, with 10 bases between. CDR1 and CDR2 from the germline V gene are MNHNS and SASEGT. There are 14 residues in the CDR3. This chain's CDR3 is CASIPGLNTGELFF. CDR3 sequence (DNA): TGTGCCAGCATTCCGGGTTTGAACACCGGGGAGCTGTTTTTT.

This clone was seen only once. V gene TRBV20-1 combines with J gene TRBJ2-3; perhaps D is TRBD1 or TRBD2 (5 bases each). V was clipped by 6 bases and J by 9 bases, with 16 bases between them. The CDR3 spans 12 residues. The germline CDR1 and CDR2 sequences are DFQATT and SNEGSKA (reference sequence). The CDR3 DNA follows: TGCAGTGCAACGGGGCAGCCCCCAACGCAGTATTTT. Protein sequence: CSATGQPPTQYF.